This T cell receptor (beta chain) was recovered during a study of human T cells and chemical hapten exposure (TCRdb year 2021). Concerning the study at large: For sensitization, 2% DPC in acetone was applied to a 2 cm by 2 cm area of upper inner arm skin. Patients additionally received weekly therapeutic DPC doses to the scalp throughout the approximately 25-week study period. Patch testing on the upper back used Finn chambers containing 0.01% DPC, with scoring done after 6 days according to International Contact Dermatitis Research Group standards. The patient cohort, mostly female, included alopecia areata with under or over 50% scalp involvement, alopecia totalis and alopecia universalis. Libraries were combined into a pool for sequencing, and differences in TCR yield between samples came mainly from small differences in library volumes within the pool. This study followed changes in the peripheral blood TCR repertoire in vivo during primary and secondary sensitization of alopecia patients to the hapten diphenylcyclopropenone (DPC). Blood samples were taken from patients before sensitization (week 0) and at 2, 6 and about 24 weeks after DPC sensitization. Blood for TCR sequencing was provided by twenty-nine alopecia patients at one to four time points (pre-sensitization, 2, 6 and 24 weeks).

Trimming accounts for 5 bases at V and 3 bases at J, while the number of junction bases matched to no gene is 4. The CDR3 has 15 amino acids, counting the end cysteine and phenylalanine. Kept here is only the CDR3 DNA, which spans 45 bases and is read in frame from base 1. CDR1 and CDR2, per the germline V gene (reference sequence), are LNHDA and SQIVND. Only a few counts were recorded for this clonotype. The antigen it recognizes is unknown. Qualities for individual bases were not recorded, and no much larger clone is one base off. Sample time point, as interpreted from the label and publication: patch test 2, 6 weeks after DPC sensitization. The treatment or condition label on this specimen signifies: therapeutic diphenylcyclopropenone sensitization with weekly scalp DPC. At every patch-test visit, the blood draw took place before the patch test was put on. Patients were considered eligible if aged 18 to 70, diagnosed with alopecia and deemed suitable for DPC therapy, and patients were excluded if pregnant. Unfractionated whole blood was collected in Tempus Blood RNA tubes, and total RNA was extracted from that blood.

The library was built by means of RACE. For sequencing, a NextSeq 500 was employed. During library preparation, unique molecular identifiers were attached to individual cDNA molecules so that TCRs could be counted in a quantitative, reproducible way. Both TCR alpha and TCR beta chains were sequenced from each blood RNA sample. For the original study's pipeline: A median of roughly 98,000 TCRs per sample was observed, with a range of roughly 20,000 to 750,000. V, J and CDR3 annotation of the TCR reads was performed with the Decombinator software suite. For the PS versus PT1 abundance plots, all samples were subsampled to the same number of TCRs (28,000). Expanded TCRs were defined as absent before sensitization and observed at least eight times at the 2-week time point. The raw public data were reprocessed by TCRdb itself: fastp quality trimming at Q25, MiXCR clonotype calling, in-frame beta chains only. Each entry merges the rows of one CDR3 protein and shows their most common DNA and genes. V and J calls and clone size were set by TCRdb, not the authors. The sample contains more than 90,000 distinct CDR3 sequences, approximately 10% of them found a single time. The top ten clonotypes cover approximately 3.3% of the sample.

Overall results and qualifications from the work: Alopecia, a presumed autoimmune disease, was present in all patients, so the immune response of the patients might differ from that of healthy individuals. Repeated subsampling changed both the strength of the expansion versus patch-test correlation and the threshold at which the correlation became significant. Compared with pre-sensitization or healthy control sets, expanded TCRs formed significantly more large CDR3 similarity clusters, which is consistent with antigen-driven responses. A positive correlation was found between the number of PT1 expanded TCRs and patch test score, with significance reached at thresholds 8, 16 and 32 but not 4. The number of TCRs above 1 in 1000 frequency did not change with DPC sensitization; there was no evidence of global repertoire structure alterations.

This clonotype originated in a woman aged 35 to 49 with alopecia areata. Some clones in this sample may be carry-over from other donors' samples. Recombination connected TRBV19 to TRBJ1-5, with 10 middle bases fitting TRBD1. The material sequenced was whole blood, taken in connection with sensitization to the hapten diphenylcyclopropenone (DPC). The base sequence is TGTGCCAGTAGTGACAGGGGGCAGTTCAATCAGCCCCAGCATTTT. It translates as CASSDRGQFNQPQHF.